This T cell receptor beta chain was identified in a study of shared clonotypes between healthy human individuals. Only in-frame clones appear in the TCRdb table, and some are missing; sequencing was by immunoSEQ multiplex PCR. The sample has about 1.5 million clones, more than 95% seen once. Trimming pared 7 bases from V and 1 base from J, leaving 7 bases between. Germline V gene data show CDR1 as MNHNY and CDR2 as SVGAGI (reference sequence). The CDR3 extends over 13 amino acids. The chain combines TRBV6-6 with TRBJ2-2; no definite D call. Source material: naive CD4+ T cells sorted from blood. Subset in this sample: CD45RA+ positively selected. The sequence was collected from a man aged 25-40 years in good health. CDR3 sequence (DNA): TGTGCCAGCAAAAGGCTGAACACCGGGGAGCTGTTTTTT. This encodes CASKRLNTGELFF.